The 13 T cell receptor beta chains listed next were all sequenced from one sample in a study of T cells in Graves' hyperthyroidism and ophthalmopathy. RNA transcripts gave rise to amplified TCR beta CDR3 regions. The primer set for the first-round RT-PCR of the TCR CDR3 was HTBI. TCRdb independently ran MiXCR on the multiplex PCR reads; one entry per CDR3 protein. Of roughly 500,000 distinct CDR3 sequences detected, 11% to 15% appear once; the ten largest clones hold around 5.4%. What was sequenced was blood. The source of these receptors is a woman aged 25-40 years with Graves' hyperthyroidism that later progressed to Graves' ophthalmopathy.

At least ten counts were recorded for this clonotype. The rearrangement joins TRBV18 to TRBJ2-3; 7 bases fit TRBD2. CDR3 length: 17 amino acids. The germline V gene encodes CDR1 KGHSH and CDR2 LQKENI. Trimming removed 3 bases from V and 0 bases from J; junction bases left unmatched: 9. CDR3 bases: TGTGCCAGCTCACCCACGGGCCTTAGCGGGAGCACAGATACGCAGTATTTT. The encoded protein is CASSPTGLSGSTDTQYF.

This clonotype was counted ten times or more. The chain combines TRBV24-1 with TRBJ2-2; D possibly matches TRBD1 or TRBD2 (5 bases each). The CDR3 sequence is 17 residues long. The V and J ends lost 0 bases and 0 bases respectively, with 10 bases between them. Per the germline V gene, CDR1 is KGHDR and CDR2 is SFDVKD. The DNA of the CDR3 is TGTGCCACCAGTGATTTGTGGACGGGACCGAACACCGGGGAGCTGTTTTTT. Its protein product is CATSDLWTGPNTGELFF.

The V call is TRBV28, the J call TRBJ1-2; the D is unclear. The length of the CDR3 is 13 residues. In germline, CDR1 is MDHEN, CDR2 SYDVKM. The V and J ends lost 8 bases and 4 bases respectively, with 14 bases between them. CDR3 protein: CASRNPTSYGYTF. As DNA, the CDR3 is TGTGCCAGCCGTAACCCCACGAGCTATGGCTACACCTTC.

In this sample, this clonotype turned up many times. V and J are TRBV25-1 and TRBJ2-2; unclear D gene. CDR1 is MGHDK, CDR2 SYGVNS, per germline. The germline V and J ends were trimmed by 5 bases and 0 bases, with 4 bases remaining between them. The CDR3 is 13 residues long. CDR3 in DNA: TGTGCCAGCAGTCCTACGAACACCGGGGAGCTGTTTTTT. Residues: CASSPTNTGELFF.

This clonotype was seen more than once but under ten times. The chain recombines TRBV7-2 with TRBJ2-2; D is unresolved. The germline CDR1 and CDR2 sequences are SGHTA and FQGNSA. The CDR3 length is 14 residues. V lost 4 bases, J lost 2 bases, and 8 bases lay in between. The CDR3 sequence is CASSSPSNTGELFF. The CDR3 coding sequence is TGTGCCAGCAGCTCTCCGAGTAACACCGGGGAGCTGTTTTTT.

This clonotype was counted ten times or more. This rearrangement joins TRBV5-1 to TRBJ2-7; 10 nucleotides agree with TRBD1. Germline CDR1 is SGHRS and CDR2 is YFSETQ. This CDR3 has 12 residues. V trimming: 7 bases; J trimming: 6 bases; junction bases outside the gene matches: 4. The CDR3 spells CASEGQGTEQYF. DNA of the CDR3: TGCGCCAGCGAGGGACAGGGGACCGAGCAGTACTTC.

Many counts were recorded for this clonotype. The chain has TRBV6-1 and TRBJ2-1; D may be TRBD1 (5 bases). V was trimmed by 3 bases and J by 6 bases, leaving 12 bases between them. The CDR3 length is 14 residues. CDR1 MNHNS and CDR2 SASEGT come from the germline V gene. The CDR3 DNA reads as TGTGCCAGCAGTGATGAAGGGGCCCGCAATGAGCAGTTCTTC. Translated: CASSDEGARNEQFF.

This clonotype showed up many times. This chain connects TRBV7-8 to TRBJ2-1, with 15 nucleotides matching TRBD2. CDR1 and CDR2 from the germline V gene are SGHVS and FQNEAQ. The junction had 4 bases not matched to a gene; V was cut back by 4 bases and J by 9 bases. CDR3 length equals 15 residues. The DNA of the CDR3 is TGTGCCAGCAGCTCCGGACTAGCGGGAGGGCTTGAGCAGTTCTTC. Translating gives CASSSGLAGGLEQFF.

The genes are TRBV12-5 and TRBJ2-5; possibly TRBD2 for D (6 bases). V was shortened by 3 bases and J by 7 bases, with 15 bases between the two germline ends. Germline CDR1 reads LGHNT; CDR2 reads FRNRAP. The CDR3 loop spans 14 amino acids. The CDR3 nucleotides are TGTGCTAGTGGTTTCACCCCTGATAGCGGGACCCAGTACTTC. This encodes CASGFTPDSGTQYF.

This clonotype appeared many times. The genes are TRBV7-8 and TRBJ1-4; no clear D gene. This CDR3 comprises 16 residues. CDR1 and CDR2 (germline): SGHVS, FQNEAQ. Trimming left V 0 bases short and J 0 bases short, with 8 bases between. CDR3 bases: TGTGCCAGCAGCTTAGCGGCTCCCTCAACTAATGAAAAACTGTTTTTT. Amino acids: CASSLAAPSTNEKLFF. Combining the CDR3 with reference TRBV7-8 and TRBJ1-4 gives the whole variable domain GAGVSQSPRYKVAKRGQDVALRCDPISGHVSLFWYQQALGQGPEFLTYFQNEAQLDKSGLPSDRFFAERPEGSVSTLKIQRTQQEDSAVYLCASSLAAPSTNEKLFFGSGTQLSVL.

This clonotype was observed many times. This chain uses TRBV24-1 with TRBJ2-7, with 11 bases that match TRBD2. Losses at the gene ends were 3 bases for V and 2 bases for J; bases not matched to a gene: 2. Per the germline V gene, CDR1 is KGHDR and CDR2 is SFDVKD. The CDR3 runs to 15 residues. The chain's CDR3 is CATSDGTSGTYEQYF. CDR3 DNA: TGTGCCACCAGTGATGGGACTAGCGGAACCTACGAGCAGTACTTC.

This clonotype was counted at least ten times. The CDR3 reads CASSLRDGRSYEQYF. As DNA, the CDR3 is TGTGCCAGCAGCCTCCGGGACGGGAGGTCCTACGAGCAGTACTTC. V gene TRBV3-1 combines with J gene TRBJ2-7; 7 nucleotides align to TRBD2. The V gene end was trimmed by 4 bases and the J gene end by 1 base; junction bases not matched to a gene: 7. The CDR3 has 15 residues. Germline values: CDR1 LGHDT, CDR2 YNNKEL (reference sequence).

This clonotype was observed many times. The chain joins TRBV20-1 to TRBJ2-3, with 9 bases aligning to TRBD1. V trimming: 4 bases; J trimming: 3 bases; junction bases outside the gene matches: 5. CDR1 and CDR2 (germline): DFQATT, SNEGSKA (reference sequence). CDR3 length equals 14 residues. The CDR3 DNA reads TGCAGTGCTATCGCCGGACAGGGGACAGATACGCAGTATTTT. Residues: CSAIAGQGTDTQYF.